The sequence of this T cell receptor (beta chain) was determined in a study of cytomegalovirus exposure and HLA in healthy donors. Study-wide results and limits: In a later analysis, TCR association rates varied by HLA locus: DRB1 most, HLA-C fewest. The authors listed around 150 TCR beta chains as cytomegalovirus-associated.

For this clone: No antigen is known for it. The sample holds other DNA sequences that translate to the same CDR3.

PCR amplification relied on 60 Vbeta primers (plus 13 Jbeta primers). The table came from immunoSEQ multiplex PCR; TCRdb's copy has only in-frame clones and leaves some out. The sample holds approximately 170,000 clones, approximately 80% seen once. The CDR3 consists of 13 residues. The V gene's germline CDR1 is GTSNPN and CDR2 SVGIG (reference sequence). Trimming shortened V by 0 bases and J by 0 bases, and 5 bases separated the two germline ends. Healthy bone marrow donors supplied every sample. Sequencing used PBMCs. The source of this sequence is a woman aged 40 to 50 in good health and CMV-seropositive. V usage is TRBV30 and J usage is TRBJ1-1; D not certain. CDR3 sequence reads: CAWSVRVNTEAFF. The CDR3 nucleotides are TGTGCCTGGAGTGTACGGGTGAACACTGAAGCTTTCTTT.